The TCR beta chain described here comes from a study of blood T cell repertoires in COVID-19. Study context: Sites in the United States, Italy and Spain provided acute and convalescent COVID-19 samples. In each case, the material was cDNA or gDNA derived from T cells, B-cell-depleted T cells, or PBMCs.

The CDR3 has 15 residues. The V end was cut by 4 bases, the J end by 4 bases, with 17 bases between. CDR1 is SGHNT, CDR2 YENEEA, per germline. Per the study methods: Estimated nucleated cell counts came from reference gene primer amplification. The protocol was immunoSEQ multiplex PCR, while the TCRdb copy is restricted to in-frame clones and leaves out a portion. V, J and clone size are those of that table, while D and trimming were read from the DNA. The sample lists 70,000 to 95,000 clones; 70% to 90% were seen once. What was sequenced was peripheral blood. This sequence originates from an elderly man with active or convalescent COVID-19. The J gene is TRBJ2-7, the V gene TRBV11-3, with D maybe TRBD2 (6 bases). The CDR3 spells CASSSHASVRYEQYV. In DNA, the CDR3 is TGTGCCAGCAGCTCCCATGCTAGCGTACGATACGAGCAGTACGTC.